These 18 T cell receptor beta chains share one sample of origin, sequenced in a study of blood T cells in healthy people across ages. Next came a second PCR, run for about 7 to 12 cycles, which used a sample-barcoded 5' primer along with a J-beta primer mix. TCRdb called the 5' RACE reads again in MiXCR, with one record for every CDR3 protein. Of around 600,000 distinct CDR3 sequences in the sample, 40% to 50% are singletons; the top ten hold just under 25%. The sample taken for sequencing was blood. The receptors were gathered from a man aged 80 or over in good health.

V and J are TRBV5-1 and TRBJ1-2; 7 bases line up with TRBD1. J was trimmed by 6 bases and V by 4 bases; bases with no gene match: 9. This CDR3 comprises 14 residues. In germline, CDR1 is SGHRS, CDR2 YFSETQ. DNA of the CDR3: TGCGCCAGCAGCGTCTCACAGGGGCTCGATGGCTACACCTTC. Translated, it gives CASSVSQGLDGYTF.

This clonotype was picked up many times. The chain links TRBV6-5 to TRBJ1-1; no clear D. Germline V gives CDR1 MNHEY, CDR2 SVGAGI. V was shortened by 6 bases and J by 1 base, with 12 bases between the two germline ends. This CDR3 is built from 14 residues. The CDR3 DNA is TGTGCCAGCAGACCAACCGGGAGGAACACTGAAGCTTTCTTT. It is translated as CASRPTGRNTEAFF.

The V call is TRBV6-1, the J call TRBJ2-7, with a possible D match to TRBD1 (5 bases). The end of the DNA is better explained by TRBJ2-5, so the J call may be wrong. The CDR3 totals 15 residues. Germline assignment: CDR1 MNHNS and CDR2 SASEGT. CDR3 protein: CASSAPRQRVETQYF. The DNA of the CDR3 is TGTGCCAGCAGTGCCCCCAGACAGAGAGTGGAGACCCAGTACTTC.

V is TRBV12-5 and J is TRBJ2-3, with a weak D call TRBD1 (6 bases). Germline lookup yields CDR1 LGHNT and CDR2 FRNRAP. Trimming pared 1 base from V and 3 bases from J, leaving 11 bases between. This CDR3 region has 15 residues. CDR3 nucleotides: TGTGCTAGTGGTTTGGGACAGGTAATAACAGATACGCAGTATTTT. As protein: CASGLGQVITDTQYF.

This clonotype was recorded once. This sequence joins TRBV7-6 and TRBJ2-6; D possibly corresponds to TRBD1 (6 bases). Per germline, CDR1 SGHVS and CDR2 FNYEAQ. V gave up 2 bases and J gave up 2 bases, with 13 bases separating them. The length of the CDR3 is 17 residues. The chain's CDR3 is CASSLFLGATGANVLTF. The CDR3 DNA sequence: TGTGCCAGCAGCTTATTTCTGGGGGCGACTGGGGCCAACGTCCTGACTTTC.

CDR3 amino acids: CASSQDGLAGPSSYNEQFF. The DNA of the CDR3 is TGCGCCAGCAGCCAAGATGGGTTAGCGGGGCCAAGCTCCTACAATGAGCAGTTCTTC. The gene calls are TRBV4-3 and TRBJ2-1, with 8 positions matching TRBD2. This CDR3 region has 19 residues. CDR1 is LGHNA and CDR2 is YSLEER in the germline V gene. V gave up 0 bases and J gave up 0 bases; unmatched junction bases: 10.

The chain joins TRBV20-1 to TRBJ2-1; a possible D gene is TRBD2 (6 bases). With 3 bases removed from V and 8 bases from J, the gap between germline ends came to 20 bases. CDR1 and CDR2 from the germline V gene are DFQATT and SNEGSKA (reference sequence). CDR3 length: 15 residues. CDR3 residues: CSARGWTTSRDEQFF. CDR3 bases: TGCAGTGCTAGGGGCTGGACTACCTCTAGGGATGAGCAGTTCTTC.

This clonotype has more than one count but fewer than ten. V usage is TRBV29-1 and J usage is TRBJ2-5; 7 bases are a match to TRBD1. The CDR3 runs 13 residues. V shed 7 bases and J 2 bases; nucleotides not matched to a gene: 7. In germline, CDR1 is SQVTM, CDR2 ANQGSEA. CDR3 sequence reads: CSAHPGQQETQYF. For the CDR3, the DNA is TGCAGCGCCCATCCGGGACAGCAAGAGACCCAGTACTTC.

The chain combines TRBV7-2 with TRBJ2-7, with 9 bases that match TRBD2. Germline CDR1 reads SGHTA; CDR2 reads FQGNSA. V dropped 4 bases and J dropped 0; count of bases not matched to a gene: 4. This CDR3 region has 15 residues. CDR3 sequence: CASSWTTSGSYEQYF. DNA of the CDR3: TGTGCCAGCAGCTGGACGACTAGCGGCTCCTACGAGCAGTACTTC.

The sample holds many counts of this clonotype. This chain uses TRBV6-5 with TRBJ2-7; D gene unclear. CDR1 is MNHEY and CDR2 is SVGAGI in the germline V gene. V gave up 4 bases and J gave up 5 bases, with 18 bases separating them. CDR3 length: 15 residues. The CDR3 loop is CASSSMWVPPHEQYF. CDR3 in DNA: TGTGCCAGCAGTTCCATGTGGGTACCTCCCCACGAGCAGTACTTC.

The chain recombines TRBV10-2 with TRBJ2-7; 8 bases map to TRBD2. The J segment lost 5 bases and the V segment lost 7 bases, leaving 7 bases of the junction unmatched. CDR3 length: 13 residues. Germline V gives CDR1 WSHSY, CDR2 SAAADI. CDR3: CASTGGRSNEQYF. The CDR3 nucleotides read TGCGCCAGCACGGGCGGGAGGAGCAACGAGCAGTACTTC.

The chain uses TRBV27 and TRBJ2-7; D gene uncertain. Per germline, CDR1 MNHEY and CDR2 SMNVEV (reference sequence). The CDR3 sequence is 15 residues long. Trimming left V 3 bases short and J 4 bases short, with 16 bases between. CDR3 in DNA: TGTGCCAGCAGTTTCGGCAGGCCCCTGGAGTACGAGCAGTACTTC. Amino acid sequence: CASSFGRPLEYEQYF.

The CDR3 nucleotides are TGTGCCAGCAGTGAGCAGGGGGTGGGCTTGTTCCAAGAGACCCAGTACTTC. It specifies CASSEQGVGLFQETQYF. V usage is TRBV2 and J usage is TRBJ2-5; the match to TRBD1 covers 7 bases. The CDR3 totals 17 residues. Germline-derived CDR1 and CDR2 are SNHLY and FYNNEI. V shed 3 bases, J shed 1 base, and the junction held 11 bases outside the gene matches.

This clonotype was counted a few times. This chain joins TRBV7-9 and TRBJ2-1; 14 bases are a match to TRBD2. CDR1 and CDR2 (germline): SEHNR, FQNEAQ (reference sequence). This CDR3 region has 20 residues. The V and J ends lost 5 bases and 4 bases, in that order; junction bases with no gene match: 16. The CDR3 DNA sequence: TGTGCCAGCAGCCCCACTCCGACTAGCGGGAGGGCCTCGGCTTACAATGAGCAGTTCTTC. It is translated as CASSPTPTSGRASAYNEQFF.

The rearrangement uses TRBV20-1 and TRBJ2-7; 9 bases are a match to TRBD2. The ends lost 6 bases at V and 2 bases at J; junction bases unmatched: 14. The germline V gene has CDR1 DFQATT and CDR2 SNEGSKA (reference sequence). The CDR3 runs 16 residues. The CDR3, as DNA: TGCAGTGCCCGGGTAGGGCTAGCGGGGAACCCCTACGAGCAGTACTTC. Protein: CSARVGLAGNPYEQYF.

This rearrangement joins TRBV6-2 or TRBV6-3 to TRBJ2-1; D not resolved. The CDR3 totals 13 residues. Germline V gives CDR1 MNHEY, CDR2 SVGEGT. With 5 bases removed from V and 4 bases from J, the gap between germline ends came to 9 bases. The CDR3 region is CASSGWPYNEQFF. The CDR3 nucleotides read TGTGCCAGCAGTGGCTGGCCATACAATGAGCAGTTCTTC.

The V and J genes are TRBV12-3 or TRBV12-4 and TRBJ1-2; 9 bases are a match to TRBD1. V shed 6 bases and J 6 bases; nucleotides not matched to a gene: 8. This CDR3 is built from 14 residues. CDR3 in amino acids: CASRTRTGGHGYTF. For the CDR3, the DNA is TGTGCCAGCAGGACCCGAACAGGGGGCCATGGCTACACCTTC.

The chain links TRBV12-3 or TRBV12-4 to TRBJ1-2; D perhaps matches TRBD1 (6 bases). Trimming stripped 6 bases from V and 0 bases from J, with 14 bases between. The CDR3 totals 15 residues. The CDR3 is CASSQGQGTNYGYTF. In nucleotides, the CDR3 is TGTGCCAGCAGCCAGGGGCAGGGAACTAACTATGGCTACACCTTC.